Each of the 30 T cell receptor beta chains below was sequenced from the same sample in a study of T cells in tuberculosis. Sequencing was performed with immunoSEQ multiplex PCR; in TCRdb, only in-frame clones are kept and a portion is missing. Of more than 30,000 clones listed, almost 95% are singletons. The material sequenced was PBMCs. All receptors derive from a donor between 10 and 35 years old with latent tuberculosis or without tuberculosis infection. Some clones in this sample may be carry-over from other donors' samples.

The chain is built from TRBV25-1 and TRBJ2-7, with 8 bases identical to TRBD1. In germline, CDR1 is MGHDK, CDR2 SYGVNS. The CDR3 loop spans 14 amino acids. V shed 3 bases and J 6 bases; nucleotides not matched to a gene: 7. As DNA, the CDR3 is TGTGCCAGCAGTGAGCGGACAGGGTTCGGCGAGCAGTACTTC. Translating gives CASSERTGFGEQYF.

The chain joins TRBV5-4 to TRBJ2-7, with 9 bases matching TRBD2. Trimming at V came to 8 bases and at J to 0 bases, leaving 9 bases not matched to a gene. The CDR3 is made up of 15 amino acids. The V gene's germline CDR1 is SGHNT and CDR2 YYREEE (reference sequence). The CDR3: CASSRSGGASYEQYV. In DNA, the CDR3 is TGTGCCAGTAGCCGTAGCGGGGGTGCCTCCTACGAGCAGTACGTC.

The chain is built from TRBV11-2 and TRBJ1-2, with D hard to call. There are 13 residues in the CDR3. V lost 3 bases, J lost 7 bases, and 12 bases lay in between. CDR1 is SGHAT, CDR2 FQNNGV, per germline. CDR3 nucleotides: TGTGCCAGCAGCTTTCGAACAGAAGGTGGCTACACCTTC. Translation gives CASSFRTEGGYTF.

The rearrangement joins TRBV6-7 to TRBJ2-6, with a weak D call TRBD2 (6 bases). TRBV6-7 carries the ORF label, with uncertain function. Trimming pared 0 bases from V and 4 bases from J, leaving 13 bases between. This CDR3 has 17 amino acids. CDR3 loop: CASSYSRAGPGANVLTF. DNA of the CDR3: TGTGCCAGCAGTTACTCTCGGGCGGGGCCCGGGGCCAACGTCCTGACTTTC.

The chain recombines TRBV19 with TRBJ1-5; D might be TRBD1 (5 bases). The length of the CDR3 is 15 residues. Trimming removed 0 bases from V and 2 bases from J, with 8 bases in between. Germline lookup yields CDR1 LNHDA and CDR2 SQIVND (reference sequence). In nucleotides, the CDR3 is TGTGCCAGTAGTATAGATCTAGGGGGCAATCAGCCCCAGCATTTT. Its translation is CASSIDLGGNQPQHF.

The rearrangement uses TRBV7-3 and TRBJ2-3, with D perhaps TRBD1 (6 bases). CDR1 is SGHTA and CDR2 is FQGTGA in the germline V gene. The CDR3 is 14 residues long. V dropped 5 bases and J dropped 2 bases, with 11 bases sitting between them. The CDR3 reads CASSPGTHTDTQYF. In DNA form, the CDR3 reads TGTGCCAGCAGCCCCGGGACACACACAGATACGCAGTATTTT. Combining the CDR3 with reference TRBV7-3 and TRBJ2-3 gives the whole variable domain GAGVSQTPSNKVTEKGKYVELRCDPISGHTALYWYRQSLGQGPEFLIYFQGTGAADDSGLPNDRFFAVRPEGSVSTLKIQRTERGDSAVYLCASSPGTHTDTQYFGPGTRLTVL.

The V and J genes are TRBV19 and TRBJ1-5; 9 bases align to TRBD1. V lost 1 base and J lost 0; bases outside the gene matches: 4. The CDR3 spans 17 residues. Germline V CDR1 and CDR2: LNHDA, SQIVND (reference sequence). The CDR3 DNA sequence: TGTGCCAGTAGTATAGGGCGGGGACAGGGTAGCAATCAGCCCCAGCATTTT. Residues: CASSIGRGQGSNQPQHF. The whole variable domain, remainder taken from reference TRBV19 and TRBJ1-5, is DGGITQSPKYLFRKEGQNVTLSCEQNLNHDAMYWYRQDPGQGLRLIYYSQIVNDFQKGDIAEGYSVSREKKESFPLTVTSAQKNPTAFYLCASSIGRGQGSNQPQHFGDGTRLSIL.

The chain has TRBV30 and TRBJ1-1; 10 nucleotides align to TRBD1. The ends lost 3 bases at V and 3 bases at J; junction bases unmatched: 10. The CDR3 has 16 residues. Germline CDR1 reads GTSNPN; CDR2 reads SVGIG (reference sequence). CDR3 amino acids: CAWSNARDRGDTEAFF. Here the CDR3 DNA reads TGTGCCTGGAGCAACGCCCGGGACAGGGGAGACACTGAAGCTTTCTTT.

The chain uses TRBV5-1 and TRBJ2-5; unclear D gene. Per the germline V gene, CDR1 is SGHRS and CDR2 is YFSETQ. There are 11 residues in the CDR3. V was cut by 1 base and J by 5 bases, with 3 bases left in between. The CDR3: CASSLQETQYF. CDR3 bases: TGCGCCAGCAGCTTGCAGGAGACCCAGTACTTC.

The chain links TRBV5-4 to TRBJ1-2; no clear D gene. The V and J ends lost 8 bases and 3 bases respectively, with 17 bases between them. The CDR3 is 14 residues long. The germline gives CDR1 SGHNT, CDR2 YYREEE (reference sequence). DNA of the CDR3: TGTGCCAGTAGCCCAAGAAACGGGGACTATGGCTACACCTTC. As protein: CASSPRNGDYGYTF.

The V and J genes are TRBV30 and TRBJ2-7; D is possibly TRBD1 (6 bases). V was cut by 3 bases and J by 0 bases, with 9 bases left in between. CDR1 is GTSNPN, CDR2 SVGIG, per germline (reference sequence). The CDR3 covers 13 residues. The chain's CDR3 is CAWRRTDSYEQYF. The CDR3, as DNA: TGTGCCTGGAGACGGACAGACTCCTACGAGCAGTACTTC.

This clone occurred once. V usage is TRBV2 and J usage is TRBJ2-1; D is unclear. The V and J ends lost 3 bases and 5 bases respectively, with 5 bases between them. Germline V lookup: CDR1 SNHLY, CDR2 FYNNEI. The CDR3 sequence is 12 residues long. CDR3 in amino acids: CASSEVDNEQFF. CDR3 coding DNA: TGTGCCAGCAGTGAGGTAGACAATGAGCAGTTCTTC.

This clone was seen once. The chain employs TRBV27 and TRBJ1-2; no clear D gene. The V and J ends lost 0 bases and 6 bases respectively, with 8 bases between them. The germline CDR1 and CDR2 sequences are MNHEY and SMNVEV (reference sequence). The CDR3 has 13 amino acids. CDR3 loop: CASSLSLVDGYTF. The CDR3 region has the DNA TGTGCCAGCAGTTTATCGTTGGTAGATGGCTACACCTTC.

CDR3 protein: CATSSRQGGSPLHF. For the CDR3, the DNA is TGTGCCACCAGCTCCCGACAGGGGGGATCACCCCTCCACTTT. This chain links TRBV15 with TRBJ1-6; 9 nucleotides agree with TRBD1. Germline V lookup: CDR1 LNHNV, CDR2 YYDKDF (reference sequence). V dropped 5 bases and J dropped 10; count of bases not matched to a gene: 6. The CDR3 has 14 amino acids.

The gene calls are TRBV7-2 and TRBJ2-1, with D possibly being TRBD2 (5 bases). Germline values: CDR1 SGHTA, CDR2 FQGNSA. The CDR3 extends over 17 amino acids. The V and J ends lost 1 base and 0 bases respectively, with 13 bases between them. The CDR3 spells CASSLVSGESSYNEQFF. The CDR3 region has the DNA TGTGCCAGCAGCTTAGTGTCCGGGGAAAGCTCCTACAATGAGCAGTTCTTC.

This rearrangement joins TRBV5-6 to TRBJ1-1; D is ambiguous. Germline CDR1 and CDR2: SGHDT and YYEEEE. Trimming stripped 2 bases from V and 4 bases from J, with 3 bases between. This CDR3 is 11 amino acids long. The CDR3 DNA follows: TGTGCCAGCAGCTTCGGCACTGAAGCTTTCTTT. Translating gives CASSFGTEAFF. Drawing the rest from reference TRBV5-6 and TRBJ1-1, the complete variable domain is DAGVTQSPTHLIKTRGQQVTLRCSPKSGHDTVSWYQQALGQGPQFIFQYYEEEERQRGNFPDRFSGHQFPNYSSELNVNALLLGDSALYLCASSFGTEAFFGQGTRLTVV.

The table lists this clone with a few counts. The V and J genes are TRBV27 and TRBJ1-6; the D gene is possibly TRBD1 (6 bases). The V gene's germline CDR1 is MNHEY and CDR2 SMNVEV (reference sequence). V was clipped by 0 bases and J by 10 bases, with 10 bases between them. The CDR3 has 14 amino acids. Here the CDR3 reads CASSLSGGQSPLHF. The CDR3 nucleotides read TGTGCCAGCAGTTTATCTGGGGGCCAGTCACCCCTCCACTTT.

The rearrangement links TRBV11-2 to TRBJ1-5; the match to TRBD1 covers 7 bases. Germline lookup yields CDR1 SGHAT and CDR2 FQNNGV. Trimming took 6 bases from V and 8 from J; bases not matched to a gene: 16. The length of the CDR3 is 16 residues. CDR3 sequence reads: CASSQRGGTAIKPQHF. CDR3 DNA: TGTGCCAGCAGTCAACGAGGGGGGACAGCGATCAAGCCCCAGCATTTT. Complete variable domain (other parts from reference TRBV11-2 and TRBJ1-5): EAGVAQSPRYKIIEKRQSVAFWCNPISGHATLYWYQQILGQGPKLLIQFQNNGVVDDSQLPKDRFSAERLKGVDSTLKIQPAKLEDSAVYLCASSQRGGTAIKPQHFGDGTRLSIL.

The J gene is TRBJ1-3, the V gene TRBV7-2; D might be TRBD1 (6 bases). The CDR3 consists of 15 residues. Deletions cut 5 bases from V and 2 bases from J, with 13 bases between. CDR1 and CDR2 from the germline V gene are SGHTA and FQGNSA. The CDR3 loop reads CASSPQGFTGNTIYF. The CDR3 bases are TGTGCCAGCAGCCCACAGGGTTTTACTGGAAACACCATATATTTT. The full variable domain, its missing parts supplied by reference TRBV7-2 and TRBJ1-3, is GAGVSQSPSNKVTEKGKDVELRCDPISGHTALYWYRQSLGQGLEFLIYFQGNSAPDKSGLPSDRFSAERTGGSVSTLTIQRTQQEDSAVYLCASSPQGFTGNTIYFGEGSWLTVV.

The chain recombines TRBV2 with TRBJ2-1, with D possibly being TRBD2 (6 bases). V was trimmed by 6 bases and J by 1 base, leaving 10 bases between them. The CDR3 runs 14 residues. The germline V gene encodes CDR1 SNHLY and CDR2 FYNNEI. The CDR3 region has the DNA TGTGCCAGCAGGGAGCGGGTGTCCTACAATGAGCAGTTCTTC. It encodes CASRERVSYNEQFF.

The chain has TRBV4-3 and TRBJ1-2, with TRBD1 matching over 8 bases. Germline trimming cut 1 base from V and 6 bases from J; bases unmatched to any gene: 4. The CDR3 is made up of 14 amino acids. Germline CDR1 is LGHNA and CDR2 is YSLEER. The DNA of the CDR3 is TGCGCCAGCAGCCAAGGGCTGACAGGGGATGGCTACACCTTC. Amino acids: CASSQGLTGDGYTF.

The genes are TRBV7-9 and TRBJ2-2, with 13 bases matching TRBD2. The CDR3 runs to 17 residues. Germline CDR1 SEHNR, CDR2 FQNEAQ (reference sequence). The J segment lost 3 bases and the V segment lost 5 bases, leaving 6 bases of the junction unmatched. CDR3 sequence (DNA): TGTGCCAGCAGCGACCGGACTAGCGGGGGAGACACCGGGGAGCTGTTTTTT. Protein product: CASSDRTSGGDTGELFF.

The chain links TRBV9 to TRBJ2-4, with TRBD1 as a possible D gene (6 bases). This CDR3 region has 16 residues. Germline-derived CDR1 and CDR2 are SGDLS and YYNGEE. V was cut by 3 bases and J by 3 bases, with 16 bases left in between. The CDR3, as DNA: TGTGCCAGCAGCGATATCCCAGGGGCGAGCAAAAACATTCAGTACTTC. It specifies CASSDIPGASKNIQYF.

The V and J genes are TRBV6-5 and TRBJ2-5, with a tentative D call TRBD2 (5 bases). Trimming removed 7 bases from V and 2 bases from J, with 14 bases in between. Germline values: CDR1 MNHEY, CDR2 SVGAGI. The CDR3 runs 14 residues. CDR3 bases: TGTGCCAGCAAGGAGGACCTCGTACAAGAGACCCAGTACTTC. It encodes CASKEDLVQETQYF.

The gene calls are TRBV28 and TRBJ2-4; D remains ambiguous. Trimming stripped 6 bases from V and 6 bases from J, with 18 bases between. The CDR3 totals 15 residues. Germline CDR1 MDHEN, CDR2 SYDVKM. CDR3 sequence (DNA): TGTGCCAGCAGAAATATGAGTCAATCCTCAAACATTCAGTACTTC. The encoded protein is CASRNMSQSSNIQYF.

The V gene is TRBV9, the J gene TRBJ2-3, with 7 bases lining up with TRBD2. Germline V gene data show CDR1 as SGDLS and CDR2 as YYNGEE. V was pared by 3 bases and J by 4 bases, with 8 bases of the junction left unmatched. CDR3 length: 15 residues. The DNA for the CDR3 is TGTGCCAGCAGCGCGTATGGGGGGAGGGCAGATACGCAGTATTTT. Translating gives CASSAYGGRADTQYF.

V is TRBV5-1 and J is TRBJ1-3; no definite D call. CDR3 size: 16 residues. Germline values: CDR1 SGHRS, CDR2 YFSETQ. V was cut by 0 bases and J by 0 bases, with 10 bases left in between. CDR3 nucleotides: TGCGCCAGCAGCTTGGAAGTCAGTGCCTCTGGAAACACCATATATTTT. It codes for CASSLEVSASGNTIYF.

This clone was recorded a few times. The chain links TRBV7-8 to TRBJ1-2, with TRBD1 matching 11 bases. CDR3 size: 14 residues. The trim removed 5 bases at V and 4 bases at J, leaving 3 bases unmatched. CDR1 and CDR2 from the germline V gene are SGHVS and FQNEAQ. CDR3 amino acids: CASSTGQGAYGYTF. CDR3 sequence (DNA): TGTGCCAGCAGCACCGGACAGGGGGCCTATGGCTACACCTTC.

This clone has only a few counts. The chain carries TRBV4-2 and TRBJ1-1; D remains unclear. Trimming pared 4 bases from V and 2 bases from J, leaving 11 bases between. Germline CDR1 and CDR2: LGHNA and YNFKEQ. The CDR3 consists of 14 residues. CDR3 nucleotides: TGTGCCAGCAGCCCCATCGAGCCTAACACTGAAGCTTTCTTT. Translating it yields CASSPIEPNTEAFF.

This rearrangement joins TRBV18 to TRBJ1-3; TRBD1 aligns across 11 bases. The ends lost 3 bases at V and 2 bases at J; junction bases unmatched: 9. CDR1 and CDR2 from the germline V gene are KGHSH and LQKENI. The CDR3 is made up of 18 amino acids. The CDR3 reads CASSPYLGQGATGNTIYF. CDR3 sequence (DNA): TGTGCCAGCTCACCCTACCTTGGACAGGGGGCTACTGGAAACACCATATATTTT.